This T cell receptor beta chain emerged from a study of beta chain features in type 1 diabetes. Whole-study results and caveats: TCRB CDR3s were moderately but significantly shorter in Type 1 diabetes patients in all four CD4+ subsets.

The whole isolated RNA underwent reverse transcription, so sequencing captured expressed TCRB transcripts. Using immunoSEQ multiplex PCR, the repertoire was profiled, and TCRdb retains in-frame clones only, with some absent. The table records 250,000 to 300,000 clones, over 11% of them present only once. Trimming left V 6 bases short and J 2 bases short, with 23 bases between. The CDR3 length is 17 residues. Germline V gene lookup returns CDR1 SGHRS and CDR2 YFSETQ. Worth noting for this clone: The antigen remains unidentified.

This clonotype was sampled from a man between 25 and 39 years old with type 1 diabetes. The source material was naive CD4+ T cells from blood. This chain joins TRBV5-1 and TRBJ1-2, with D possibly matching TRBD1 (6 bases). DNA of the CDR3: TGCGCCAGCAACCCGAGGGGGACCGGTCTCCTAAACTATGGCTACACCTTC. This translates into CASNPRGTGLLNYGYTF. Combining the CDR3 with reference TRBV5-1 and TRBJ1-2 gives the whole variable domain KAGVTQTPRYLIKTRGQQVTLSCSPISGHRSVSWYQQTPGQGLQFLFEYFSETQRNKGNFPGRFSGRQFSNSRSEMNVSTLELGDSALYLCASNPRGTGLLNYGYTFGSGTRLTVV.